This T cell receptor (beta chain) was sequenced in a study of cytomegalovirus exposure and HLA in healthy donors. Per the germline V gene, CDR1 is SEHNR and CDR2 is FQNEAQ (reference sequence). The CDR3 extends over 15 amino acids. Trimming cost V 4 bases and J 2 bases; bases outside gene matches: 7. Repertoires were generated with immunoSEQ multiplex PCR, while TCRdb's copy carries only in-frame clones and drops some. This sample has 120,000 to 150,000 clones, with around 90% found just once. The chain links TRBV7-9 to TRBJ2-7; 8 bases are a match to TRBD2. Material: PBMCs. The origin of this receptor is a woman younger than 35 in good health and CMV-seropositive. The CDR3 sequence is CASSYPLAGTYEQYF. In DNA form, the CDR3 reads TGTGCCAGCAGCTATCCGTTAGCGGGGACCTACGAGCAGTACTTC.